This section outlines one T cell receptor (beta chain) sequence together with its context. This sample was included in a study of blood T cell repertoires in COVID-19. About the study: T cells, B-cell-depleted T cells, or PBMCs provided the cDNA or gDNA that served as material.

The repertoire was sequenced with immunoSEQ multiplex PCR; TCRdb's copy has only in-frame clones and lacks some. Of 150,000 to 200,000 clones in the sample, over 65% are singletons; the top ten hold approximately 4.7%. Trimming left V 5 bases short and J 10 bases short, with 14 bases between. Germline CDR1 is SEHNR and CDR2 is FQNEAQ (reference sequence). This CDR3 contains 12 residues. Sequenced sample: PBMCs or T cells enriched from blood (not recorded which). The receptor was derived from a woman in her forties or fifties who had recovered from COVID-19. This chain joins TRBV7-9 and TRBJ1-1; D not resolved. CDR3 in amino acids: CASSQTGSGAFF. CDR3 sequence (DNA): TGTGCCAGCAGCCAGACCGGGTCTGGAGCTTTCTTT.